The clone carrying this T cell receptor (beta chain) has more than one count but fewer than ten. The data were taken from a study of blood T cells in healthy people across ages. V trimming: 4 bases; J trimming: 2 bases; junction bases outside the gene matches: 6. CDR1 is SGHTA and CDR2 is FQGTGA in the germline V gene. This CDR3 is 15 amino acids long. A second roughly 6 to 12 cycle PCR used barcoded and J-beta primers. Each cDNA molecule was tagged by a template-switch adaptor with 12 random nucleotides. TCRdb analysed the 5' RACE reads with MiXCR anew, one entry per CDR3 protein. The table records around 800,000 distinct CDR3 sequences, about 47% of them present only once.

V and J are TRBV7-3 and TRBJ2-3, with 7 bases lining up with TRBD2. The sample consisted of blood. This TCR was recovered from a man at least 80 years old in good health. The chain's CDR3 is CASSSRAGDTDTQYF. The DNA of the CDR3 is TGTGCCAGCAGCTCACGGGCGGGAGACACAGATACGCAGTATTTT.